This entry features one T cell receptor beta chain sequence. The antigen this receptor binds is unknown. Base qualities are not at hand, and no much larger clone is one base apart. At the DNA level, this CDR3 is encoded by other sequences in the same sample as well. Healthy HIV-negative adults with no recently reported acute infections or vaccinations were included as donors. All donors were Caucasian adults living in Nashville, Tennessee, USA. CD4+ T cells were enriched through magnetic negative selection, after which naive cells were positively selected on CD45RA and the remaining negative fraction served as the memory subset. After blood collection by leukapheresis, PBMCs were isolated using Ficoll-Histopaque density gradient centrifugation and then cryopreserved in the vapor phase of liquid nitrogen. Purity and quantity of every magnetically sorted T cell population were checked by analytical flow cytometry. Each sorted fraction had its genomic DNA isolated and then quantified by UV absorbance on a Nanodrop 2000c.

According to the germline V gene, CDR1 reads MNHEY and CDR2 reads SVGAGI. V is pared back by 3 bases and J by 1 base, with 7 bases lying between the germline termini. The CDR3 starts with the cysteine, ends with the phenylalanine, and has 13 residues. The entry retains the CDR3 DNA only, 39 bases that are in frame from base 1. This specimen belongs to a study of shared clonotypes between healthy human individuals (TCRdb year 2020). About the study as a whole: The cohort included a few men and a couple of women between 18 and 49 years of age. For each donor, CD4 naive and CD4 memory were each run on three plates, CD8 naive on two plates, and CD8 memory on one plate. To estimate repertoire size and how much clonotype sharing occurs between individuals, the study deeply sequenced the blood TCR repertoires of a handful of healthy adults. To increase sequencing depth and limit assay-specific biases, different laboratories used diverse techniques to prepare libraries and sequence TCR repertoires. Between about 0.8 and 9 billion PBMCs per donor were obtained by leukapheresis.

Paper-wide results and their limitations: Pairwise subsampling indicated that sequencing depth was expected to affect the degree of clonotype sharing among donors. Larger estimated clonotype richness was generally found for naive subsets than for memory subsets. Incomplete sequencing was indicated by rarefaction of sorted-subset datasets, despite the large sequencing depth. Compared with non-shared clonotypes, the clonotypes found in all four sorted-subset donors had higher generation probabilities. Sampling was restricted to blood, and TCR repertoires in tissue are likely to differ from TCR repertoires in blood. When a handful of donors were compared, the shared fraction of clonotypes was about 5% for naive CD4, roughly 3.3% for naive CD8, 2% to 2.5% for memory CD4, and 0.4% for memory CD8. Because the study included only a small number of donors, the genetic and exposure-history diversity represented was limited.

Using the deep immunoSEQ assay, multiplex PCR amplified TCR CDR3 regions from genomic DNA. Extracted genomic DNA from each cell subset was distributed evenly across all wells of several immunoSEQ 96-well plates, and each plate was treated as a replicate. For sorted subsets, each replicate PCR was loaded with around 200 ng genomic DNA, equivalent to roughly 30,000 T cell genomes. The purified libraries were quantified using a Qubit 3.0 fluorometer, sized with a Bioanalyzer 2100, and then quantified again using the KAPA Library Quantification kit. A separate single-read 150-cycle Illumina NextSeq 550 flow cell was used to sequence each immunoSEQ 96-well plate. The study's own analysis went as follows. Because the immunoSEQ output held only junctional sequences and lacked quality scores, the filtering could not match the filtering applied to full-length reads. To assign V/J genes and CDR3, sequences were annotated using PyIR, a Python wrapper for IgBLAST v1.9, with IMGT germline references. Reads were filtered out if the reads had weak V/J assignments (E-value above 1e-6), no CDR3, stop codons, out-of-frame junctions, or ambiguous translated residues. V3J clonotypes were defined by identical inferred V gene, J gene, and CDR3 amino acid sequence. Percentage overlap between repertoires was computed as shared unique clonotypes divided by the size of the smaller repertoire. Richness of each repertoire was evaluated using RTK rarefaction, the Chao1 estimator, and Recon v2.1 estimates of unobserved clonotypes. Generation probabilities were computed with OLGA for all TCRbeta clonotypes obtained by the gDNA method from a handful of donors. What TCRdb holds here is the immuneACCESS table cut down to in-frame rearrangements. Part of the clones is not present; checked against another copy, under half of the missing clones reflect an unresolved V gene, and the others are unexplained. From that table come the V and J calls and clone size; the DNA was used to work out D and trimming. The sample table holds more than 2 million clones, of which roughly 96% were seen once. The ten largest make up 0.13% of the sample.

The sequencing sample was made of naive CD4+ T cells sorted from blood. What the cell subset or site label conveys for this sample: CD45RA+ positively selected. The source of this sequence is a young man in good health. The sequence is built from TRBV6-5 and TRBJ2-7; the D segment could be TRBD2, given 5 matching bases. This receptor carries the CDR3 CASSYPGSYEQYF. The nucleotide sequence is TGTGCCAGCAGTTATCCGGGATCCTACGAGCAGTACTTC.